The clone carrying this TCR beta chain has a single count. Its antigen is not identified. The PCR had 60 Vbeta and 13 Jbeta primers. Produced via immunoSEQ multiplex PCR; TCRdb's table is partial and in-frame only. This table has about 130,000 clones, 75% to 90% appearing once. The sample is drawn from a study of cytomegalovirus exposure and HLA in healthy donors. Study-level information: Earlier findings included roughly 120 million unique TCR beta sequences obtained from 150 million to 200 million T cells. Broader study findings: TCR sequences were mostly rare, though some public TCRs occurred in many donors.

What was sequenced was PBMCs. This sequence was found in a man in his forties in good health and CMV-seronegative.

This CDR3 reads CASSITPSRGVGAFF. For the CDR3, the DNA is TGTGCCAGCAGTATTACTCCCTCCCGGGGAGTCGGGGCTTTCTTT. This chain connects TRBV11-1 to TRBJ1-1; the D is unclear. The CDR3 runs 15 residues. Trimming removed 6 bases at V and 11 bases at J, with 25 bases between. The germline V gene has CDR1 SGHAT and CDR2 FQDESV (reference sequence).